Below, 24 T cell receptor beta chains from the same sample are listed, as sequenced in a study of blood T cells in healthy people across ages. Primers used in a second PCR of roughly 7 to 12 cycles were a sample-barcoded 5' primer and a J-beta primer mix. TCRdb used MiXCR to reprocess the 5' RACE reads, holding one entry per CDR3 protein. This table holds some 1.4 million distinct CDR3 sequences, approximately 40% found once. Input material: blood. The receptors shown here come from a woman aged 18-29 years in good health.

This chain uses TRBV6-1 with TRBJ1-2, with a weak D call TRBD1 (5 bases). The CDR3 contains 11 residues. Trimming removed 11 bases from V and 5 bases from J, with 12 bases in between. Per the germline V gene, CDR1 is MNHNS and CDR2 is SASEGT. DNA of the CDR3: TGTGCCTATGACAGCTGGTATGGCTACACCTTC. It codes for CAYDSWYGYTF.

A single count supports this clonotype. The chain recombines TRBV29-1 with TRBJ1-2; 10 positions agree with TRBD1. The CDR3 extends over 13 amino acids. V lost 7 bases to trimming and J lost 8 bases; unmatched junction nucleotides: 10. The germline V gene has CDR1 SQVTM and CDR2 ANQGSEA. DNA of the CDR3: TGCAGCGGTGTTCGCGACAGGGGGCTCGGCTACACCTTC. This translates into CSGVRDRGLGYTF.

The V gene is TRBV24-1, the J gene TRBJ2-2; 14 bases align to TRBD2. Trimming at V came to 2 bases and at J to 4 bases, leaving 5 bases not matched to a gene. CDR1 is KGHDR and CDR2 is SFDVKD in the germline V gene. The CDR3 length is 18 residues. The CDR3 DNA follows: TGTGCCACCAGTGATTGGACTAGCGGGGGGTCACCCACCGGGGAGCTGTTTTTT. Translating gives CATSDWTSGGSPTGELFF.

The rearrangement links TRBV14 to TRBJ1-2; D possibly corresponds to TRBD1 (6 bases). This CDR3 spans 13 amino acids. Trimming stripped 2 bases from V and 8 bases from J, with 12 bases between. Germline V CDR1 and CDR2: SGHDN, FVKESK. CDR3 DNA: TGTGCCAGCAGCCAATTGCCAGGGGACGGCTACACCTTC. Its protein is CASSQLPGDGYTF.

This chain joins TRBV12-3 or TRBV12-4 and TRBJ1-1; perhaps TRBD1 as D (5 bases). The CDR3 is 13 residues long. V lost 1 base and J 10 bases, leaving 13 bases between the germline ends. Written as DNA, the CDR3 is TGTGCCAGCAGTTTAGATCCGGGACGACGAGCTTTCTTT. Translation: CASSLDPGRRAFF.

The CDR3 DNA is TGTGCCAGCAGCCCGCCGGGCCCAAGCAATGAGCAGTTCTTC. Translation: CASSPPGPSNEQFF. This sequence joins TRBV14 and TRBJ2-1, with unresolved D. The CDR3 sequence is 14 residues long. The germline V and J ends were trimmed by 4 bases and 6 bases, with 13 bases remaining between them. The germline gives CDR1 SGHDN, CDR2 FVKESK.

This clonotype has a single count. The V call is TRBV21-1, the J call TRBJ2-1; the table assigns TRBD1, which was not confirmed against the DNA. TRBV21-1 is a listed pseudogene. The CDR3 has 13 residues. The CDR3 nucleotides are TGTGCCAGCACCCCCAAGGAAGGGACCGAGCAGTTCTTC. The encoded protein is CASTPKEGTEQFF.

The DNA for the CDR3 is TGTGCCAGCAGTGTGGTCTCAAACCCAGAGACCCAGTACTTC. Translated, it gives CASSVVSNPETQYF. This chain links TRBV6-2 or TRBV6-3 with TRBJ2-5; D remains unclear. Per germline, CDR1 MNHEY and CDR2 SVGEGT. Trimming took 5 bases from V and 4 from J, leaving 14 bases between them. The CDR3 sequence is 14 residues long.

V gene TRBV2 combines with J gene TRBJ1-1; possibly TRBD1 for D (5 bases). The CDR3 is made up of 15 amino acids. CDR1 and CDR2 (germline): SNHLY, FYNNEI. Trimming took 8 bases from V and 0 from J, leaving 16 bases between them. The chain's CDR3 is CASPPGGTVNTEAFF. In DNA, the CDR3 is TGTGCCAGCCCTCCTGGCGGGACGGTGAACACTGAAGCTTTCTTT.

Worth noting for this clonotype: A read error may explain this, as a much larger clone is one base away. The chain links TRBV4-1 to TRBJ1-2; D unresolved. This CDR3 region has 17 residues. The V end lost 1 base, the J end lost 5 bases, and 20 bases lay between the germline ends. Germline lookup yields CDR1 MGHRA and CDR2 YSYEKL. CDR3 loop: CASSQVARIGSGYGYTF. CDR3 coding DNA: TGCGCCAGCAGCCAAGTAGCTCGAATAGGGTCTGGTTATGGCTACACCTTC.

This clonotype was seen a handful of times. The chain combines TRBV14 with TRBJ2-5; perhaps D is TRBD1 or TRBD2 (6 bases each). Trimming left V 4 bases short and J 0 bases short, with 9 bases between. The CDR3 spans 14 residues. Per the germline V gene, CDR1 is SGHDN and CDR2 is FVKESK. The CDR3: CASSRGGNQETQYF. In DNA form, the CDR3 reads TGTGCCAGCAGCCGAGGGGGGAACCAAGAGACCCAGTACTTC.

A remark on this clonotype: An end of the junction differs from the germline gene, which may be a read error. This sequence joins TRBV12-3 or TRBV12-4 and TRBJ2-1; 11 bases agree with TRBD2. The length of the CDR3 is 14 residues. CDR3 amino acids: CASSLAGGHNERFF. The CDR3 DNA reads as TGTGCCAGCAGCCTAGCGGGGGGTCACAATGAGCGGTTCTTC.

This clonotype appeared once. The V call is TRBV29-1, the J call TRBJ2-1; D not resolved. This CDR3 comprises 14 residues. Trimming shortened V by 1 base and J by 9 bases, and 16 bases separated the two germline ends. CDR1 is SQVTM and CDR2 is ANQGSEA in the germline V gene. CDR3 in DNA: TGCAGCGTTGAAGGTCCCCTACTGGGCAGTGAGCAGTTCTTC. This encodes CSVEGPLLGSEQFF.

The chain carries TRBV12-3 or TRBV12-4 and TRBJ2-4; 8 bases match TRBD2. The CDR3 contains 16 residues. The V segment lost 1 base and the J segment 13 bases; nucleotides outside the gene matches: 15. The CDR3 DNA reads as TGTGCCAGCAGTTTAGGATCTGGCGGACGGGAGGGGAAGCAGTACTTC. Its protein is CASSLGSGGREGKQYF.

This rearrangement joins TRBV20-1 to TRBJ1-1; a weak D match, TRBD1 (5 bases). Looked up from germline, CDR1 is DFQATT and CDR2 is SNEGSKA (reference sequence). CDR3 size: 11 residues. The ends were cut back, 5 bases at V and 10 bases at J, with 14 bases in the middle. This CDR3 is CSAGSMGGAFF. The CDR3 DNA sequence: TGCAGTGCTGGGTCTATGGGGGGAGCTTTCTTT.

This clonotype was picked up a small number of times. V gene TRBV30 combines with J gene TRBJ2-7; no definite D call. The CDR3 extends over 12 amino acids. The V and J ends lost 3 bases and 2 bases respectively, with 8 bases between them. Looked up from germline, CDR1 is GTSNPN and CDR2 is SVGIG (reference sequence). The CDR3 loop reads CAWSSGTYEQYF. The CDR3 DNA reads TGTGCCTGGAGCTCAGGTACCTACGAGCAGTACTTC.

This sequence joins TRBV5-1 and TRBJ2-1; 10 bases line up with TRBD2. Germline CDR1 SGHRS, CDR2 YFSETQ. The CDR3 is made up of 21 amino acids. V shed 0 bases and J 0 bases; nucleotides not matched to a gene: 15. The DNA of the CDR3 is TGCGCCAGCAGCTTGGCCCCCGGGACTAGCGTGTACGAGAGCTCCTACAATGAGCAGTTCTTC. This gives the protein CASSLAPGTSVYESSYNEQFF.

This clonotype has more than one count but fewer than ten. The J gene is TRBJ2-3, the V gene TRBV5-1; D ambiguous. Germline CDR1 is SGHRS and CDR2 is YFSETQ. CDR3 size: 15 residues. The ends were cut back, 5 bases at V and 2 bases at J, with 15 bases in the middle. The chain's CDR3 is CASSPDPLSTDTQYF. CDR3 coding DNA: TGCGCCAGCAGTCCCGACCCCCTTTCCACAGATACGCAGTATTTT.

This chain connects TRBV20-1 to TRBJ2-1; D may match TRBD1 or TRBD2 (5 bases each). From germline, CDR1 is DFQATT and CDR2 SNEGSKA (reference sequence). The length of the CDR3 is 15 residues. The germline V and J ends were trimmed by 3 bases and 5 bases, with 17 bases remaining between them. The CDR3 bases are TGCAGTGCTAGTTCGGGGCGGGTAGGCGACAATGAGCAGTTCTTC. This gives the protein CSASSGRVGDNEQFF.

This chain connects TRBV12-3 or TRBV12-4 to TRBJ1-2; D is ambiguous. The CDR3 runs 13 residues. Trimming stripped 5 bases from V and 2 bases from J, with 9 bases between. The CDR3 region is CASSPMINYGYTF. The CDR3 DNA is TGTGCCAGCAGTCCGATGATCAACTATGGCTACACCTTC.

The rearrangement uses TRBV20-1 and TRBJ2-1, with 11 bases fitting TRBD2. Germline CDR1 DFQATT, CDR2 SNEGSKA (reference sequence). V was pared by 6 bases and J by 0 bases, with 16 bases of the junction left unmatched. The CDR3 contains 19 residues. The CDR3 spells CSARRLAGSEWSSYNEQFF. CDR3 nucleotides: TGCAGTGCAAGGAGACTAGCGGGATCGGAATGGAGCTCCTACAATGAGCAGTTCTTC.

The V call is TRBV12-5, the J call TRBJ2-1; D is possibly TRBD2 (5 bases). The CDR3 is made up of 15 amino acids. Trimming removed 0 bases from V and 9 bases from J, with 15 bases in between. Germline lookup yields CDR1 LGHNT and CDR2 FRNRAP. This CDR3 reads CASGLVLPSSGEQFF. CDR3 DNA: TGTGCTAGTGGTTTGGTACTCCCCTCGAGCGGTGAGCAGTTCTTC.

There are a few counts of this clonotype. This rearrangement joins TRBV6-1 to TRBJ2-5; 14 bases match TRBD2. Germline-derived CDR1 and CDR2 are MNHNS and SASEGT. The CDR3 is 15 residues long. J was trimmed by 5 bases and V by 10 bases; bases with no gene match: 9. CDR3 nucleotide sequence: TGTGCCACCATCCCCTGGACTAGCGGGGGGGAGACCCAGTACTTC. This translates into CATIPWTSGGETQYF.

The gene calls are TRBV20-1 and TRBJ2-3; unclear D gene. The ends were cut back, 5 bases at V and 4 bases at J, with 13 bases in the middle. CDR3 length: 13 amino acids. Germline-derived CDR1 and CDR2 are DFQATT and SNEGSKA (reference sequence). CDR3 region: CSAPQPGADTQYF. The CDR3 nucleotides are TGCAGTGCTCCCCAGCCTGGCGCAGATACGCAGTATTTT.